This T cell receptor beta chain was retrieved from a study of Tregs in tolerant kidney transplant recipients (dated by TCRdb to between 2018 and 2021). Looking at the study overall: Related donors were used in the transplants with nonmyeloablative bone marrow transplantation, and mixed chimerism was transient in the human trials. The study applied TCRbeta sequencing to find donor-specific regulatory T cells before combined kidney and bone marrow transplantation and then followed those same cells after transplant.

The time point label for this specimen denotes: blood sample drawn before combined kidney and bone marrow transplant. Unstimulated Tregs (CD4+CD25+CD127-), CD4+ non-Tregs (CD4+CD25-), CD4 and CD8 cells were FACS-sorted from thawed PBMCs. Patients were 4 combined kidney and bone marrow transplant recipients from the ITN036ST trial, and only these trial subjects had samples available. Healthy control blood was processed by Ficoll density gradient to PBMCs and cryopreserved; patient PBMCs were collected before and after transplant. For TCRbeta CDR3 sequencing, genomic DNA from the sorted cells was extracted using the QIAGEN DNeasy Blood and Tissue Kit. High-throughput TCRbeta CDR3 sequencing was carried out commercially through immunoSEQ, with PCR amplification with bias correction and internal controls included. Per the authors' processing: Unique productive TCRbeta sequences were defined by CDR3 nucleotide sequence where primers matched, and otherwise by CDR3 amino acid sequence together with Vbeta and Jbeta genes. Sorting error was corrected by removing sequences shared between sorted populations at a frequency ratio of 2:1 or less, and the remaining shared sequences were assigned to the higher population. A sequence counted as donor-reactive if, in CFSE-low cells, the sequence had a frequency of at least 0.01% and was expanded at least 5-fold compared with unstimulated cells. Repertoire divergence was quantified by Jensen-Shannon divergence calculated from the top 100 TCRbeta sequences ranked by frequency. When a sample had multiple sequencing runs, each run was corrected for sorting error separately and the runs were then pooled. Held by TCRdb, this immuneACCESS table contains in-frame sequences only and omits some clones. Under half of the omission traces to an unresolved V gene where checked; the cause of the rest is unknown. The V and J calls and clone size were taken over from that table, and D and trimming were inferred from the DNA. In this sample the table shows over 60,000 clones, about 88% of which occur a single time. The ten largest make up 0.39% of the sample.

The paper as a whole reports these results and caveats: For some patients the PCR primers changed over time, which made it impossible to compare the samples from those patients at the nucleotide level. Donor-specific Treg expansion was found to exceed global Treg expansion in tolerant patients, suggesting antigen-driven rather than nonspecific expansion. The most biologically relevant and donor-specific TCRbeta repertoire appeared to be identified by expanding Tregs with activated donor B cells. Although technical replication error seemed to be minimal, the question of biological reproducibility was not addressed directly. The study was constrained by small patient numbers, and validation of the findings is required in larger populations and under other immunosuppression protocols.

This clone showed up just a few times. The target of this receptor is not known. Base qualities are not provided; no much larger clone lies one nucleotide away. Specimen: CD4+ T cells from blood, collected before the transplant. This clonotype was sampled from a human donor who received a combined kidney and bone marrow transplant.

The CDR3 here reads CASSQEALTYEQYF. The DNA is TGTGCCAGCAGCCAAGAGGCCTTAACCTACGAGCAGTACTTC. The rearranged segments are TRBV4-2 and TRBJ2-7, with no confidently assigned D gene. There are 14 amino acids in the CDR3, from cysteine to phenylalanine inclusive. The CDR3 DNA has 42 bases and is translated from base 1. From a lookup of the germline V gene, CDR1 and CDR2 are LGHNA and YNFKEQ. Trimming costs V 0 bases and J 2 bases, and their ends lie 8 bases apart.